The rows below give T cell receptor beta chains drawn from one sample of a study of CD8 T cells in ankylosing spondylitis. TCRdb re-derived calls from the 5' RACE reads in MiXCR, one entry per CDR3 protein. The sample carries 200,000 to 300,000 distinct CDR3 sequences, more than 20% recorded once. Sequenced sample: blood, either unsorted or a sorted T cell fraction (not recorded which). The receptor source for this set is a male donor with ankylosing spondylitis or in good health (not recorded which). CDR3s include the opening cysteine and the closing phenylalanine or tryptophan. The D gene is left open where the match is weak. Clone sizes are given selectively: once, few, many, or a class where the clone is expanded.

CDR3 DNA: TGTGCCAGCAGTCTTTCAGGTCTTCACGGGGAGACCCAGTACTTC
CDR3 protein: CASSLSGLHGETQYF
J gene: TRBJ2-5
D gene: .
clone size: many
V gene: TRBV28

CDR3 DNA: TGTGCCAGCAGGAAGAGCTATGTATGGTACTTC
CDR3 protein: CASRKSYVWYF
J gene: TRBJ2-5
D gene: .
clone size: .
V gene: TRBV6-5

CDR3 DNA: TGTGCCAGCACCCCCCGGGGGGGGGTAAAAAATGAGCAGTTCTTC
CDR3 protein: CASTPRGGVKNEQFF
J gene: TRBJ2-1
D gene: TRBD2
clone size: many
V gene: TRBV11-2

CDR3 DNA: TGCAGCGTTGAGGACCCAGGGGGGAAGTACAATGAGCAGTTCTTC
CDR3 protein: CSVEDPGGKYNEQFF
J gene: TRBJ2-1
D gene: .
clone size: .
V gene: TRBV29-1

CDR3 DNA: TGTGCCAGCAGCAGGGACAGGACAGCCTACGAGCAGTACTTC
CDR3 protein: CASSRDRTAYEQYF
J gene: TRBJ2-7
D gene: TRBD1
clone size: .
V gene: TRBV7-2

CDR3 DNA: TGCGCCAGCAGTGAGTCGACCGGGGGCTTAACCGGGGAGCTGTTTTTT
CDR3 protein: CASSESTGGLTGELFF
J gene: TRBJ2-2
D gene: .
clone size: .
V gene: TRBV10-1

CDR3 DNA: TGTGCCAGCAGTTACCATCCTAGCGGGGGGGCGTACGAGCAGTACTTC
CDR3 protein: CASSYHPSGGAYEQYF
J gene: TRBJ2-7
D gene: TRBD2
clone size: few
V gene: TRBV6-5

CDR3 DNA: TGTGCCAGCAGCCCCGGTTTCAAGGGGGCGCGGGAGACCCAGTACTTC
CDR3 protein: CASSPGFKGARETQYF
J gene: TRBJ2-5
D gene: TRBD1
clone size: .
V gene: TRBV7-3

CDR3 DNA: TGTGCCAGCAGCCCTGGGACTAGCGGGGGGAGCGAGCAGTTCTTC
CDR3 protein: CASSPGTSGGSEQFF
J gene: TRBJ2-1
D gene: TRBD2
clone size: few
V gene: TRBV4-2

CDR3 DNA: TGTGCCAGCAGCTTAGATTTGCGGGGGTCAAGAGATACGCAGTATTTT
CDR3 protein: CASSLDLRGSRDTQYF
J gene: TRBJ2-3
D gene: TRBD2
clone size: .
V gene: TRBV7-2

CDR3 DNA: TGTGCCGTTCAGACTAGCGGGGGTGAGGTTGAGCAGTTCTTC
CDR3 protein: CAVQTSGGEVEQFF
J gene: TRBJ2-1
D gene: TRBD2
clone size: .
V gene: TRBV6-1

CDR3 DNA: TGCGCCAGCAGGCCCGGGACTAGCGGGGATACGCAGTATTTT
CDR3 protein: CASRPGTSGDTQYF
J gene: TRBJ2-3
D gene: TRBD2
clone size: many
V gene: TRBV5-1

CDR3 DNA: TGCAGTGCTAGTCAGCGGGGGGCCGGGGATACGCAGTATTTT
CDR3 protein: CSASQRGAGDTQYF
J gene: TRBJ2-3
D gene: TRBD2
clone size: .
V gene: TRBV20-1

CDR3 DNA: TGTGCCAGCATACCCAGTTTTACAGTGGGGCACAGCGGGGAGCTGTTTTTT
CDR3 protein: CASIPSFTVGHSGELFF
J gene: TRBJ2-2
D gene: .
clone size: .
V gene: TRBV12-3/TRBV12-4

CDR3 DNA: TGTGCCAGCAGTCAAGGACAGGAAGAGACCCAGTACTTC
CDR3 protein: CASSQGQEETQYF
J gene: TRBJ2-5
D gene: TRBD1
clone size: .
V gene: TRBV12-3/TRBV12-4

CDR3 DNA: TGCAGTGCTCGACAGGGGACAGGGAGTGGCTACACCTTC
CDR3 protein: CSARQGTGSGYTF
J gene: TRBJ1-2
D gene: TRBD1
clone size: many
V gene: TRBV20-1

CDR3 DNA: TGTGCCAGCAGCTTAGATTTGGGACAGCACTACGAGCAGTACTTC
CDR3 protein: CASSLDLGQHYEQYF
J gene: TRBJ2-7
D gene: TRBD1
clone size: many
V gene: TRBV7-2

CDR3 DNA: TGCAGCTCAGGGACGCAAGAGACCCAGTACTTC
CDR3 protein: CSSGTQETQYF
J gene: TRBJ2-5
D gene: .
clone size: .
V gene: TRBV29-1

CDR3 DNA: TGCGCCAGCAAGGGAGGAGGGAGTAATCAGCCCCAGCATTTT
CDR3 protein: CASKGGGSNQPQHF
J gene: TRBJ1-5
D gene: .
clone size: many
V gene: TRBV4-1

CDR3 DNA: TGTGCCAGCAGCGGAAATACAGATACGCAGTATTTT
CDR3 protein: CASSGNTDTQYF
J gene: TRBJ2-3
D gene: .
clone size: .
V gene: TRBV9

CDR3 DNA: TGTGCCAGCGCGTTTCGCCCGGGACAGGGCAACTATGGCTACACCTTC
CDR3 protein: CASAFRPGQGNYGYTF
J gene: TRBJ1-2
D gene: TRBD1
clone size: many
V gene: TRBV28

CDR3 DNA: TGCAGTGCTAGCCCCATAGGGACAGGGCAGGGGGAGCAGTACTTC
CDR3 protein: CSASPIGTGQGEQYF
J gene: TRBJ2-7
D gene: TRBD1
clone size: .
V gene: TRBV20-1

CDR3 DNA: TGCAGTGCTAGAGCTACCGACGGAAGGAGCTCCTACAATGAGCAGTTCTTC
CDR3 protein: CSARATDGRSSYNEQFF
J gene: TRBJ2-1
D gene: .
clone size: many
V gene: TRBV20-1

CDR3 DNA: TGTGCCAGCAGTGAATCCCCCACCCCCTACGAGCAGTACTTC
CDR3 protein: CASSESPTPYEQYF
J gene: TRBJ2-7
D gene: .
clone size: many
V gene: TRBV25-1

CDR3 DNA: TGCAGTGCTAGAGATCGGCTAGCGGGGACCAGTGAGCAGTTCTTC
CDR3 protein: CSARDRLAGTSEQFF
J gene: TRBJ2-1
D gene: TRBD2
clone size: few
V gene: TRBV20-1

CDR3 DNA: TGCAGTGCTAGAGAGGGGGTAGCTCGAATGGTGCAGTTCTTC
CDR3 protein: CSAREGVARMVQFF
J gene: TRBJ2-1
D gene: .
clone size: few
V gene: TRBV20-1

CDR3 DNA: TGCAGTGCTAGAAGGCACCCGAACCAAGAGACCCAGTACTTC
CDR3 protein: CSARRHPNQETQYF
J gene: TRBJ2-5
D gene: .
clone size: .
V gene: TRBV20-1

CDR3 DNA: TGTGCCACCACGAAGGGGTATGGCTACACCTTC
CDR3 protein: CATTKGYGYTF
J gene: TRBJ1-2
D gene: .
clone size: many
V gene: TRBV12-3/TRBV12-4

CDR3 DNA: TGTGCCAGCAGCCAAGGGACAGGGAAAAACGATCAGCCCCAGCATTTT
CDR3 protein: CASSQGTGKNDQPQHF
J gene: TRBJ1-5
D gene: TRBD1
clone size: .
V gene: TRBV4-2